These 7 T cell receptor beta chains were all obtained from the same sample, sequenced in a study of cytomegalovirus exposure and HLA in healthy donors. With 60 Vbeta and 13 Jbeta primers, the PCR was carried out. Clones were sequenced by immunoSEQ multiplex PCR, and TCRdb holds only the in-frame ones, with some missing. The sample has around 180,000 clones; more than 75% are singletons. The sequencing input was PBMCs. These receptors came from a girl under three years old in good health and CMV-seronegative.

The sample holds a few counts of this clone. V and J are TRBV5-4 and TRBJ2-2, with a weak D call TRBD2 (6 bases). CDR3 length: 16 amino acids. The germline V and J ends were trimmed by 4 bases and 3 bases, with 16 bases remaining between them. Germline V gene sequence: CDR1 SGHNT, CDR2 YYREEE (reference sequence). Written as DNA, the CDR3 is TGTGCCAGCAGCCCCCGGGGAGGTGGGGACACCGGGGAGCTGTTTTTT. Its translation is CASSPRGGGDTGELFF.

The chain is built from TRBV28 and TRBJ1-5; D uncertain. CDR3 size: 14 residues. The germline V gene has CDR1 MDHEN and CDR2 SYDVKM. Trimming stripped 5 bases from V and 5 bases from J, with 13 bases between. The CDR3 DNA follows: TGTGCCAGCAGTGTCCCAAGGAGGGATCAGCCCCAGCATTTT. It yields the protein CASSVPRRDQPQHF.

The V gene is TRBV10-3, the J gene TRBJ2-7; D unresolved. This CDR3 has 13 amino acids. CDR1 and CDR2 (germline): ENHRY, SYGVKD. V lost 2 bases, J lost 3 bases, and 8 bases lay in between. The CDR3 protein is CAISETNNYEQYF. CDR3 sequence (DNA): TGTGCCATCAGTGAGACGAACAACTACGAGCAGTACTTC.

The rearrangement links TRBV5-6 to TRBJ2-7, with 9 bases aligning to TRBD2. Germline trimming cut 2 bases from V and 6 bases from J; bases unmatched to any gene: 6. The CDR3 is made up of 14 amino acids. Germline V gene lookup returns CDR1 SGHDT and CDR2 YYEEEE. The CDR3 region is CASSFGGRALEQYF. The CDR3 region has the DNA TGTGCCAGCAGCTTCGGCGGGAGGGCCCTCGAGCAGTACTTC.

The chain recombines TRBV4-2 with TRBJ1-5; D not certain. Trimming pared 1 base from V and 5 bases from J, leaving 9 bases between. The CDR3 length is 14 residues. CDR1 LGHNA and CDR2 YNFKEQ come from the germline V gene. The CDR3 region has the DNA TGTGCCAGCAGCCAAGGGGCAGGCGATCAGCCCCAGCATTTT. This encodes CASSQGAGDQPQHF.

The V call is TRBV4-2, the J call TRBJ1-2, with D possibly TRBD1 on 5 matching bases. CDR1 LGHNA and CDR2 YNFKEQ come from the germline V gene. The CDR3 is 13 residues long. V lost 0 bases and J lost 7, with 9 bases in between. CDR3 loop: CASSQDAGIGYTF. The CDR3 bases are TGTGCCAGCAGCCAAGATGCAGGGATTGGCTACACCTTC.

This clone was counted only a few times. DNA for the CDR3: TGTGCCAGCAGCTTAGGGCTTCACCGGACTGAGAGCTCCTACGAGCAGTACTTC. Encoded protein: CASSLGLHRTESSYEQYF. V gene TRBV7-9 combines with J gene TRBJ2-7, with D possibly TRBD2 on 5 matching bases. CDR1 and CDR2 (germline): SEHNR, FQNEAQ (reference sequence). The V end lost 1 base, the J end lost 0 bases, and 19 bases lay between the germline ends. The CDR3 runs 18 residues. Full variable domain (outside the CDR3, taken from reference TRBV7-9 and TRBJ2-7): DTGVSQNPRHKITKRGQNVTFRCDPISEHNRLYWYRQTLGQGPEFLTYFQNEAQLEKSRLLSDRFSAERPKGSFSTLEIQRTEQGDSAMYLCASSLGLHRTESSYEQYFGPGTRLTVT.